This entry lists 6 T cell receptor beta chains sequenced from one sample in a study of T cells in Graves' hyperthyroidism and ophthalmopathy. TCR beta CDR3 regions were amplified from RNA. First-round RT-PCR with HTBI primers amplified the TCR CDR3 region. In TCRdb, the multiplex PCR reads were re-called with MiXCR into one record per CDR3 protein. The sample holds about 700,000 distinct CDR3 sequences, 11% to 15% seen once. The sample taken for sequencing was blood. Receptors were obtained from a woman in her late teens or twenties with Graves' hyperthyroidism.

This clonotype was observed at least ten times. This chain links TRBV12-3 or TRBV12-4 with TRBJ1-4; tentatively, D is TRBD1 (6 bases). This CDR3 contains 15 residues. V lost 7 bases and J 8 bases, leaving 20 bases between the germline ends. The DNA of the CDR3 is TGTGCCAGCACCCCAGGGGTTTTCGGTGGCGAAAAACTGTTTTTT. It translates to CASTPGVFGGEKLFF.

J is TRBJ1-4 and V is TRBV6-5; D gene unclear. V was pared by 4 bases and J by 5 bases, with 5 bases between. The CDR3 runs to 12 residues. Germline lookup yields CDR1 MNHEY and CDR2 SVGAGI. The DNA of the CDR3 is TGTGCCAGCAGTTCCCGGAATGAAAAACTGTTTTTT. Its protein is CASSSRNEKLFF.

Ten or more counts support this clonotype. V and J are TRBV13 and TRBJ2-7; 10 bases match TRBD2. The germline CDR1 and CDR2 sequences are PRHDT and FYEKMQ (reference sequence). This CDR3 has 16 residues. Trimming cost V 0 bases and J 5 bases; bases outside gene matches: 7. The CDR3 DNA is TGTGCCAGCAGCTTAGGCCCAGCGGGAGGGCCCAACGAGCAGTACTTC. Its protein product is CASSLGPAGGPNEQYF.

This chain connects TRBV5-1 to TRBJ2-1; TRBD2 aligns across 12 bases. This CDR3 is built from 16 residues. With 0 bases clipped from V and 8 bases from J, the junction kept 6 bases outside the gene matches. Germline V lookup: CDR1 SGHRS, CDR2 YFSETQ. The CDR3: CASSLVTSGRKDEQFF. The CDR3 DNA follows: TGCGCCAGCAGCTTGGTAACTAGCGGGAGGAAGGATGAGCAGTTCTTC. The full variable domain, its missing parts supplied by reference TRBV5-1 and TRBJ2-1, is KAGVTQTPRYLIKTRGQQVTLSCSPISGHRSVSWYQQTPGQGLQFLFEYFSETQRNKGNFPGRFSGRQFSNSRSEMNVSTLELGDSALYLCASSLVTSGRKDEQFFGPGTRLTVL.

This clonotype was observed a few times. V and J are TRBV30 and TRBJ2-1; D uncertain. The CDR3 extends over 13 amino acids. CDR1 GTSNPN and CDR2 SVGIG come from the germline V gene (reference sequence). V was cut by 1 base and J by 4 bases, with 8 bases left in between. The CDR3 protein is CAWSGQEYNEQFF. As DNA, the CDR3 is TGTGCCTGGAGTGGGCAGGAATACAATGAGCAGTTCTTC.

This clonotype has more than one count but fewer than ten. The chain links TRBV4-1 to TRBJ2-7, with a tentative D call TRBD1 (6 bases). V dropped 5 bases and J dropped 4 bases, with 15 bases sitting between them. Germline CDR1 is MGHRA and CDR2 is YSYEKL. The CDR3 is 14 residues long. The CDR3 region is CASSVRDKNYEQYF. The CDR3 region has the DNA TGCGCCAGCAGCGTCCGGGACAAAAATTACGAGCAGTACTTC.